These 3 T cell receptor beta chains came from one sample sequenced in a study of blood T cells in healthy people across ages. A second PCR of 7 to 11 cycles used a sample-barcoded 5' primer and a J-beta primer mix. MiXCR, applied by TCRdb to the 5' RACE reads, yields one record per CDR3 protein. The sample holds about 970,000 distinct CDR3 sequences; roughly 51% are singletons and the top ten take about a fifth. The sample taken for sequencing was blood. These receptor sequences come from a woman between 55 and 75 years old in good health.

The chain combines TRBV7-2 with TRBJ2-3; TRBD2 agrees at 12 bases. The V and J ends lost 5 bases and 6 bases, in that order; junction bases with no gene match: 12. This CDR3 has 17 amino acids. Germline CDR1 and CDR2: SGHTA and FQGNSA. The CDR3: CASSAPLAGGPYDTQYF. CDR3 in DNA: TGTGCCAGCAGCGCCCCTCTAGCGGGAGGGCCATATGATACGCAGTATTTT. The full variable domain, with the rest looked up from reference TRBV7-2 and TRBJ2-3, is GAGVSQSPSNKVTEKGKDVELRCDPISGHTALYWYRQSLGQGLEFLIYFQGNSAPDKSGLPSDRFSAERTGGSVSTLTIQRTQQEDSAVYLCASSAPLAGGPYDTQYFGPGTRLTVL.

The chain combines TRBV7-2 with TRBJ1-1, with D perhaps TRBD1 (6 bases). CDR1 SGHTA and CDR2 FQGNSA come from the germline V gene. Trimming pared 5 bases from V and 4 bases from J, leaving 14 bases between. The length of the CDR3 is 14 residues. CDR3 in amino acids: CASSPYQGFTEAFF. DNA for the CDR3: TGTGCCAGCAGCCCTTATCAGGGGTTCACTGAAGCTTTCTTT.

This clonotype came up once. The chain couples TRBV2 to TRBJ2-5; TRBD1 matches 9 bases. The junction had 12 bases not matched to a gene; V was cut back by 11 bases and J by 5 bases. Germline V lookup: CDR1 SNHLY, CDR2 FYNNEI. The CDR3 consists of 14 residues. The CDR3 nucleotides read TGTGCCGGCTCGGGGGACAGGGCTAAGGAGACCCAGTACTTC. It is translated as CAGSGDRAKETQYF.